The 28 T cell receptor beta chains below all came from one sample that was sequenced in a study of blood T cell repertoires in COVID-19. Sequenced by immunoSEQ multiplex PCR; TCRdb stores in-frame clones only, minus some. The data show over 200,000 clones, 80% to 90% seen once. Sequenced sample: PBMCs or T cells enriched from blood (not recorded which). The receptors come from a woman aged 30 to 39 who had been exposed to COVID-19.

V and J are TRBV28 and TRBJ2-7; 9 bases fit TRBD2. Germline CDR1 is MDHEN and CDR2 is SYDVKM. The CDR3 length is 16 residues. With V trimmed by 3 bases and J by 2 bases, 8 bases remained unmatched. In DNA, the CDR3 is TGTGCCAGCAGTTTCCCCCCCAGCGGGAGGCCCTACGAGCAGTACTTC. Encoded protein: CASSFPPSGRPYEQYF.

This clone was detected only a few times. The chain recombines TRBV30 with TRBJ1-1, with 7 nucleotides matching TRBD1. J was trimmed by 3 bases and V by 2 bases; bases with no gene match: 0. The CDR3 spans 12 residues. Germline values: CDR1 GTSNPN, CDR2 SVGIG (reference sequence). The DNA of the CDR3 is TGTGCCTGGAGTCAGGGGGACACTGAAGCTTTCTTT. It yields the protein CAWSQGDTEAFF.

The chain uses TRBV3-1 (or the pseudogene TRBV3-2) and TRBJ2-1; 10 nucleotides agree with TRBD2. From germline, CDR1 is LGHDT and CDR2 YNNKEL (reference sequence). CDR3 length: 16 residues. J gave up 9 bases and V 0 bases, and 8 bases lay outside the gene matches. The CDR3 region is CASSQDVLAGVGEQFF. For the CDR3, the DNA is TGTGCCAGCAGCCAAGATGTGCTAGCGGGAGTGGGTGAGCAGTTCTTC.

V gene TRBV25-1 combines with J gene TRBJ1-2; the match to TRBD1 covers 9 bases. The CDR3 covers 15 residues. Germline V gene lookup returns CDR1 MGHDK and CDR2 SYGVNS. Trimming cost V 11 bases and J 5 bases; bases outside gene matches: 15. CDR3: CAASKGTGQLYGYTF. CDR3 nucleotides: TGTGCCGCCTCAAAAGGGACAGGGCAGCTGTATGGCTACACCTTC.

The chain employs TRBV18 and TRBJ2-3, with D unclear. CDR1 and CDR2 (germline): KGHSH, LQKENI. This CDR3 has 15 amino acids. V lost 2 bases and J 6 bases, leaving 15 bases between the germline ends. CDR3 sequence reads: CASSPSRVATDTQYF. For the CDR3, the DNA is TGTGCCAGCTCACCATCGAGAGTAGCAACCGATACGCAGTATTTT.

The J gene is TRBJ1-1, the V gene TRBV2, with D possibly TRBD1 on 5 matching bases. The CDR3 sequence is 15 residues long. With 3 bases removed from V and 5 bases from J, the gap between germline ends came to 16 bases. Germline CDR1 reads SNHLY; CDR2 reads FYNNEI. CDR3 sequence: CASSEGGEGWTEAFF. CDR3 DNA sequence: TGTGCCAGCAGTGAGGGAGGGGAGGGGTGGACTGAAGCTTTCTTT.

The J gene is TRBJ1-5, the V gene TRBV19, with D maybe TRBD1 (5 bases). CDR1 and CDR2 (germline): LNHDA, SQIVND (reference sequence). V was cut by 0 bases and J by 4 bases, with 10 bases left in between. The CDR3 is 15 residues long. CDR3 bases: TGTGCCAGTAGTATAGATGCACCAGGGAATCAGCCCCAGCATTTT. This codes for CASSIDAPGNQPQHF. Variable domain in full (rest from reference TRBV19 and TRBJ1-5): DGGITQSPKYLFRKEGQNVTLSCEQNLNHDAMYWYRQDPGQGLRLIYYSQIVNDFQKGDIAEGYSVSREKKESFPLTVTSAQKNPTAFYLCASSIDAPGNQPQHFGDGTRLSIL.

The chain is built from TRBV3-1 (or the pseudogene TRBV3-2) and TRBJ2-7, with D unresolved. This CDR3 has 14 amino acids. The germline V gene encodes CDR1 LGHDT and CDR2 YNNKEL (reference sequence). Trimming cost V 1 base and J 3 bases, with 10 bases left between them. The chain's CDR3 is CASSQALRFYEQYF. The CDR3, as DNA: TGTGCCAGCAGCCAAGCGCTGCGTTTCTACGAGCAGTACTTC.

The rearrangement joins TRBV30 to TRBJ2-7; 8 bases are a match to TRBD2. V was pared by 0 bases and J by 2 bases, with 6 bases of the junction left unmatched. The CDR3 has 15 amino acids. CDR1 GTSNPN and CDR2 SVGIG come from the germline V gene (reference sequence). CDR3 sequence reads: CAWSVRSSGPYEQYF. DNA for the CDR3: TGTGCCTGGAGTGTACGATCTAGCGGGCCCTACGAGCAGTACTTC.

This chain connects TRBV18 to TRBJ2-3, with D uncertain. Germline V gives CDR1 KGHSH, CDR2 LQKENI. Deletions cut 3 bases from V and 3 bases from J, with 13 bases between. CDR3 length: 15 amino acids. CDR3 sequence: CASSPPRARTDTQYF. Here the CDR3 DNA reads TGTGCCAGCTCACCCCCGAGAGCTAGAACAGATACGCAGTATTTT.

The CDR3, as DNA: TGTGCCAGCAGTGACCCCAGGGGCGAAAAACTGTTTTTT. It yields the protein CASSDPRGEKLFF. The chain has TRBV25-1 and TRBJ1-4; D may be TRBD1 (6 bases). V lost 3 bases and J 8 bases, leaving 10 bases between the germline ends. The CDR3 is 13 amino acids. Germline assignment: CDR1 MGHDK and CDR2 SYGVNS.

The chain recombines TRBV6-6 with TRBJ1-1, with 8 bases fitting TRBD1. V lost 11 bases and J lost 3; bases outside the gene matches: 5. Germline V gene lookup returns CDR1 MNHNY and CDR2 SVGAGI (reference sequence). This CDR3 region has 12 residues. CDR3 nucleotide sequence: TGTGCCGCATACAGGGGGTACACTGAAGCTTTCTTT. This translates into CAAYRGYTEAFF.

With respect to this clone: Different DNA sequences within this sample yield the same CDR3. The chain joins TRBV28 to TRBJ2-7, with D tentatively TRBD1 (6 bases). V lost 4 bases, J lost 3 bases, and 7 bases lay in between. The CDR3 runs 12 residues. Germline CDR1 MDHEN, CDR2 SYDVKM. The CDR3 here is CASSSDSYEQYF. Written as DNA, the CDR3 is TGTGCCAGCAGTTCGGACAGCTACGAGCAGTACTTC.

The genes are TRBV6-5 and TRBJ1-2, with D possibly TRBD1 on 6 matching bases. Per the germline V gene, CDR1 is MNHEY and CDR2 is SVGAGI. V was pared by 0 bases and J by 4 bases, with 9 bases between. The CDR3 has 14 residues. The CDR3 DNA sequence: TGTGCCAGCAGTTACTCGACAGGCGGCTATGGCTACACCTTC. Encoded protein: CASSYSTGGYGYTF.

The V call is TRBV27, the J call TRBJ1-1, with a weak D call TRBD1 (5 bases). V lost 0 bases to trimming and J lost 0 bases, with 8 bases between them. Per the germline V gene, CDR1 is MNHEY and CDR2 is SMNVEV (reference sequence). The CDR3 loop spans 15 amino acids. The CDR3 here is CASSLSGPMNTEAFF. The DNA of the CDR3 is TGTGCCAGCAGTTTATCGGGGCCTATGAACACTGAAGCTTTCTTT.

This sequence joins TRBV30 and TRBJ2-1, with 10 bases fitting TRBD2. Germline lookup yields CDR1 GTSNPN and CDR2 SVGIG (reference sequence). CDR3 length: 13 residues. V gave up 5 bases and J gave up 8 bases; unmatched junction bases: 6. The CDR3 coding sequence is TGTGCCTGGCAACTAGCGGGGTTGTATGAGCAGTTCTTC. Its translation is CAWQLAGLYEQFF.

The CDR3 DNA reads as TGTGCCAGCAGTGCCCCGGGACAGTTCCATGGCTACACCTTC. Its translation: CASSAPGQFHGYTF. V gene TRBV25-1 combines with J gene TRBJ1-2; 7 bases agree with TRBD1. This CDR3 region has 14 residues. The germline V gene has CDR1 MGHDK and CDR2 SYGVNS. V trimming: 4 bases; J trimming: 6 bases; junction bases outside the gene matches: 8.

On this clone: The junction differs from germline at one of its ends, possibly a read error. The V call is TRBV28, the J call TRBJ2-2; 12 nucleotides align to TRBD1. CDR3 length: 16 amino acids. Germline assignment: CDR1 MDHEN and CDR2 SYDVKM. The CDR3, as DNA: TGTACCAGCAGTACGGGACAGGGGGCTCGCACCGGGGAGCTGTTTTTT. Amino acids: CTSSTGQGARTGELFF.

CDR3 amino acids: CASSQDKGVAGGWPDTQYF. CDR3 nucleotides: TGTGCCAGCAGCCAAGACAAAGGGGTAGCGGGAGGGTGGCCAGATACGCAGTATTTT. This sequence joins TRBV3-1 (or the pseudogene TRBV3-2) and TRBJ2-3, with TRBD2 matching over 11 bases. Germline CDR1 and CDR2: LGHDT and YNNKEL (reference sequence). Trimming at V came to 0 bases and at J to 4 bases, leaving 12 bases not matched to a gene. This CDR3 is built from 19 residues.

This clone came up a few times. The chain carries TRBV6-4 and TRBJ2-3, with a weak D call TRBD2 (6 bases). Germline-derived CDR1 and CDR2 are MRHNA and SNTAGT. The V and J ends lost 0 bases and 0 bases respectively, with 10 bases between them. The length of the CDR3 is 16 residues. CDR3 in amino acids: CASSDSTGGSTDTQYF. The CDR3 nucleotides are TGTGCCAGCAGTGACTCCACAGGAGGGAGCACAGATACGCAGTATTTT.

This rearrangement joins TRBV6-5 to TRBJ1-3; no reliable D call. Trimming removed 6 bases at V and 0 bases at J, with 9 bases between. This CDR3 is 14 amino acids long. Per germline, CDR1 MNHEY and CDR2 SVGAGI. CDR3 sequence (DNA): TGTGCCAGCAGGGACTCCGGCTCTGGAAACACCATATATTTT. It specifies CASRDSGSGNTIYF.

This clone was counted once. The chain's CDR3 is CASSPGTSGQETQYF. The CDR3 DNA reads as TGTGCCAGCAGCCCTGGGACTAGCGGCCAAGAGACCCAGTACTTC. The gene calls are TRBV4-2 and TRBJ2-5, with 11 nucleotides matching TRBD2. The CDR3 is made up of 15 amino acids. Germline V gene lookup returns CDR1 LGHNA and CDR2 YNFKEQ. V shed 4 bases and J 1 base; nucleotides not matched to a gene: 2.

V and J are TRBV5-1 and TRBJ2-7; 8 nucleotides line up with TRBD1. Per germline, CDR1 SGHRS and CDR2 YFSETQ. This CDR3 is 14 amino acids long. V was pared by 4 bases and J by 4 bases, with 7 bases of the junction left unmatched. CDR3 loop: CASSRGDRTYEQYF. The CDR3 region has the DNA TGCGCCAGCAGCCGCGGGGACAGGACATACGAGCAGTACTTC.

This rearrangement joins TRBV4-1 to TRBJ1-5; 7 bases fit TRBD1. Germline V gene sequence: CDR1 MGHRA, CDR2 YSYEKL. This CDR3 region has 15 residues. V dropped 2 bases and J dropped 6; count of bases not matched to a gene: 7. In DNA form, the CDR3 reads TGCGCCAGCAGCCAAAATAGGGGGCCAGGTCAGCCCCAGCATTTT. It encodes CASSQNRGPGQPQHF.

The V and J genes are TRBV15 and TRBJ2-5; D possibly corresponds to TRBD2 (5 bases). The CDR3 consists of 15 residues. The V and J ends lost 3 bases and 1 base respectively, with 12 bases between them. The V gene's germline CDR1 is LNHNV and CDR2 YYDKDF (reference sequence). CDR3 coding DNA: TGTGCCACCAGCAGGGTGGGAGCGGCCCAAGAGACCCAGTACTTC. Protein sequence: CATSRVGAAQETQYF. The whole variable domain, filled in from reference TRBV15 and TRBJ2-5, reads DAMVIQNPRYQVTQFGKPVTLSCSQTLNHNVMYWYQQKSSQAPKLLFHYYDKDFNNEADTPDNFQSRRPNTSFCFLDIRSPGLGDTAMYLCATSRVGAAQETQYFGPGTRLLVL.

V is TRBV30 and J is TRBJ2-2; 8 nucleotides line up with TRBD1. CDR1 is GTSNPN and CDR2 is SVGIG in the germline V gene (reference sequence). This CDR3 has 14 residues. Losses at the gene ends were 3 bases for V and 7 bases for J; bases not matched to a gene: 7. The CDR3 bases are TGTGCCTGGAGACCCCGGACAGGGTTCGGGGAGCTGTTTTTT. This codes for CAWRPRTGFGELFF.

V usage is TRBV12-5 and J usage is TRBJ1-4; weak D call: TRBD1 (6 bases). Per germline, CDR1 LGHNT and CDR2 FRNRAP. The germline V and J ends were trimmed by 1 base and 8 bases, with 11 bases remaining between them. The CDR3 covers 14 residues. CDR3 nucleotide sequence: TGTGCTAGTGGTTTGGGACAGGCCGCGGAAAAACTGTTTTTT. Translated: CASGLGQAAEKLFF.

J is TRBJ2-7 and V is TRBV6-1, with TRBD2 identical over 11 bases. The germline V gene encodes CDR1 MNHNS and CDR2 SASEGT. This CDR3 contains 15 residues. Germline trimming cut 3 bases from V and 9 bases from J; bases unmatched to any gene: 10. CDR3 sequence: CASSDPPTSGTAQYF. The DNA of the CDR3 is TGTGCCAGCAGTGACCCTCCGACTAGCGGGACTGCGCAGTACTTC.